The 6 T cell receptor beta chains below all came from one sample that was sequenced in a study of blood T cell repertoires in COVID-19. Clones were read by immunoSEQ multiplex PCR, and TCRdb kept only the in-frame ones, dropping some. The profile shows around 250,000 clones, about four fifths of them singletons. The sequenced sample consisted of peripheral blood. These receptors all come from a man in his forties or fifties with active or convalescent COVID-19.

CDR3 sequence reads: CTHSGQSLETQYF. As DNA, the CDR3 is TGTACCCACTCGGGACAGTCATTGGAGACCCAGTACTTC. V and J are TRBV12-3 or TRBV12-4 and TRBJ2-5, with 7 bases matching TRBD1. The length of the CDR3 is 13 residues.

The chain has TRBV7-9 and TRBJ2-1; 7 bases align to TRBD1. This CDR3 is 15 amino acids long. Trimming took 5 bases from V and 6 from J; bases not matched to a gene: 10. CDR1 and CDR2 from the germline V gene are SEHNR and FQNEAQ (reference sequence). In DNA form, the CDR3 reads TGTGCCAGCAGCGAGCCCGGGACAGCTCGCAATGAGCAGTTCTTC. Translation gives CASSEPGTARNEQFF.

This chain uses TRBV6-1 with TRBJ2-7; TRBD2 might be the D (6 bases). The CDR3 runs to 15 residues. The germline gives CDR1 MNHNS, CDR2 SASEGT. Trimming shortened V by 1 base and J by 2 bases, and 12 bases separated the two germline ends. CDR3 coding DNA: TGTGCCAGCAGTGAAGAGGTTGGGACTCCCTACGAGCAGTACTTC. Translated: CASSEEVGTPYEQYF.

This clone was picked up a small number of times. The rearrangement links TRBV29-1 to TRBJ2-7; 9 positions match TRBD1. CDR1 and CDR2 (germline): SQVTM, ANQGSEA. This CDR3 comprises 12 residues. With V trimmed by 8 bases and J by 4 bases, 6 bases remained unmatched. CDR3 sequence reads: CSYSQGAYEQYF. In DNA, the CDR3 is TGCAGCTATTCACAGGGGGCTTACGAGCAGTACTTC.

This clone was counted only a few times. The chain is built from TRBV5-1 and TRBJ1-6, with 7 bases that match TRBD1. CDR3 length: 15 residues. Germline V lookup: CDR1 SGHRS, CDR2 YFSETQ. J lost 5 bases, V lost 4 bases, and 6 bases had no gene match. CDR3 DNA sequence: TGCGCCAGCAGCCCCGGGACAGACCATAATTCACCCCTCCACTTT. Its translation is CASSPGTDHNSPLHF.

V and J are TRBV12-3 or TRBV12-4 and TRBJ1-2; TRBD1 aligns across 9 bases. The V gene end was trimmed by 10 bases and the J gene end by 2 bases; junction bases not matched to a gene: 5. The CDR3 length is 13 residues. The CDR3 here is CAIRTGENYGYTF. The CDR3, as DNA: TGTGCCATTCGGACAGGGGAGAACTATGGCTACACCTTC.